There are a few counts of the clone carrying this TCR beta chain. What it binds is not known. The sample originates from a study of blood T cells in healthy people across ages. Study context: About one barcoded beta molecule was captured per two T cells (by template switching). Overall study findings and caveats: Researchers judged that diversity estimates from one million T cells fell short of true values.

PCR was performed a second time for 7 to 11 cycles using a sample-barcoded 5' primer and a J-beta primer mix. A 12-random-nucleotide template-switch adaptor tagged each cDNA molecule. Via MiXCR, TCRdb re-called the 5' RACE reads, giving one row per CDR3 protein. Here the sample spans about 400,000 distinct CDR3 sequences, approximately 52% being singletons. CDR3 length: 13 residues. Between the trimmed V and J ends, which lost 7 bases and 5 bases, there was a span of 12 bases. The germline gives CDR1 SNHLY, CDR2 FYNNEI. Isolation of PBMCs gave at least 7 million cells per sample. The receptor's source is a man between 60 and 70 years old in good health. The J gene is TRBJ2-1, the V gene TRBV2, with D perhaps matching TRBD2 (6 bases). The sequenced sample consisted of blood. CDR3 sequence: CASKKDYNNEQFF. CDR3 nucleotides: TGTGCCAGCAAGAAGGACTACAACAATGAGCAGTTCTTC.